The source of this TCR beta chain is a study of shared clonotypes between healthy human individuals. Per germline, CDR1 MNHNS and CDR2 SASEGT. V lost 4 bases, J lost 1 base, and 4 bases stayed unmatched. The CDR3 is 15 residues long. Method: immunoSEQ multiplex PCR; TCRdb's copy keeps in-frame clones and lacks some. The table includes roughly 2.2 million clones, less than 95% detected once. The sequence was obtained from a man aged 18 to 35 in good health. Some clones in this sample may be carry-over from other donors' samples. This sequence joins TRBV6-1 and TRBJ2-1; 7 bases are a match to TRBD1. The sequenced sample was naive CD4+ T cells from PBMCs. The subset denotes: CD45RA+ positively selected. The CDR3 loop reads CASSVTGWSYNEQFF. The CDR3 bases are TGTGCCAGCAGTGTGACAGGGTGGTCCTACAATGAGCAGTTCTTC.